The 21 T cell receptor beta chains presented below share a single source sample, sequenced in a study of blood T cell repertoires in COVID-19 (dated by TCRdb to 2020 to 2022). The library relied on the immunoSEQ multiplex PCR assay. TCRdb took this table from immuneACCESS and kept in-frame rearrangements with V and J called. Such tables lack part of the clones; where checked against another copy, unresolved V genes explain under half of the gap, and the rest is unexplained. Counted in this sample were approximately 210,000 clones; 80% to 85% of them appeared once. About 11% of the sample comes from the top ten. The sequenced sample consisted of peripheral blood. Receptor source: a woman of 80 years or more with COVID-19, enrolled during active disease.

This clone was counted a few times. This chain joins TRBV5-1 and TRBJ2-3; the match to TRBD1 covers 7 bases. The germline V gene has CDR1 SGHRS and CDR2 YFSETQ. V shed 2 bases and J 2 bases; nucleotides not matched to a gene: 5. The length of the CDR3 is 15 residues. CDR3 protein: CASSLQTGPTDTQYF. The CDR3 DNA reads as TGCGCCAGCAGCTTACAGACAGGGCCCACAGATACGCAGTATTTT.

This clone was found a few times. CDR3 in DNA: TGTGCCAGAAACTGTCTACGAGCAAGCACAGATACGCAGTATTTT. Encoded protein: CARNCLRASTDTQYF. This chain links TRBV5-3 with TRBJ2-3; D remains unclear. TRBV5-3 is reported as an ORF; its role is uncertain. The CDR3 length is 15 residues. V was trimmed by 6 bases and J by 0 bases, leaving 14 bases between them.

The V call is TRBV7-3, the J call TRBJ2-1; tentatively, D is TRBD1 (7 bases). CDR3 length: 16 residues. V dropped 5 bases and J dropped 3 bases, with 17 bases sitting between them. In germline, CDR1 is SGHTA, CDR2 FQGTGA. Here the CDR3 reads CASSPRGGTVYNEQFF. CDR3 DNA sequence: TGTGCCAGCAGCCCTAGAGGGGGGACAGTCTACAATGAGCAGTTCTTC.

The V gene is TRBV5-1, the J gene TRBJ2-2; 10 nucleotides line up with TRBD2. Germline CDR1 reads SGHRS; CDR2 reads YFSETQ. The CDR3 is 17 residues long. The ends lost 1 base at V and 2 bases at J; junction bases unmatched: 5. DNA of the CDR3: TGCGCCAGCAGCTTGTTGAGCGGGGGGGCAAACACCGGGGAGCTGTTTTTT. Translated: CASSLLSGGANTGELFF.

The rearrangement uses TRBV5-1 and TRBJ1-2, with 8 bases lining up with TRBD1. Per the germline V gene, CDR1 is SGHRS and CDR2 is YFSETQ. The CDR3 extends over 13 amino acids. V was clipped by 7 bases and J by 8 bases; unmatched bases: 10. The CDR3 DNA reads as TGCGCCAGCGTCGGACAGGGCCTTGGAGGCTACACCTTC. It specifies CASVGQGLGGYTF.

The V and J genes are TRBV5-6 and TRBJ2-7; 8 nucleotides line up with TRBD2. This CDR3 is built from 15 residues. Germline V gene sequence: CDR1 SGHDT, CDR2 YYEEEE. The V segment lost 4 bases and the J segment 2 bases; nucleotides outside the gene matches: 8. CDR3 protein: CASSGRLALTYEQYF. The CDR3 DNA follows: TGTGCCAGCAGCGGCCGACTAGCGCTGACCTACGAGCAGTACTTC.

V is TRBV4-2 and J is TRBJ2-7; 7 bases align to TRBD2. The CDR3 loop spans 16 amino acids. CDR1 LGHNA and CDR2 YNFKEQ come from the germline V gene. V shed 0 bases and J 0 bases; nucleotides not matched to a gene: 5. DNA for the CDR3: TGTGCCAGCAGCCAAGAGGGCGGGGGATCCTCCTACGAGCAGTACTTC. Its protein is CASSQEGGGSSYEQYF.

The V call is TRBV5-4, the J call TRBJ1-2; tentative D call: TRBD1 (6 bases). Deletions cut 0 bases from V and 6 bases from J, with 12 bases between. This CDR3 is built from 14 residues. From germline, CDR1 is SGHNT and CDR2 YYREEE (reference sequence). The CDR3 sequence: CASSLEGTKDGYTF. CDR3 DNA sequence: TGTGCCAGCAGCTTGGAAGGGACAAAAGATGGCTACACCTTC.

In its sample, this clone was seen once. The chain employs TRBV19 and TRBJ1-1; unclear D gene. CDR3 length: 15 amino acids. V gave up 2 bases and J gave up 1 base, with 11 bases separating them. The germline gives CDR1 LNHDA, CDR2 SQIVND (reference sequence). The CDR3 DNA is TGTGCCAGTAGTATATCTGGGCCGTCGAACACTGAAGCTTTCTTT. This sequence encodes CASSISGPSNTEAFF.

This chain uses TRBV7-2 with TRBJ2-5, with D perhaps matching TRBD1 (6 bases). The V end was cut by 5 bases, the J end by 5 bases, with 12 bases between. CDR1 is SGHTA and CDR2 is FQGNSA in the germline V gene. CDR3 length equals 13 residues. The CDR3 loop reads CASSRQVDETQYF. The CDR3 nucleotides read TGTGCCAGCAGCCGACAGGTTGATGAGACCCAGTACTTC.

The genes are TRBV6-6 and TRBJ1-3; TRBD1 matches at 8 bases. The CDR3 covers 15 residues. J lost 4 bases, V lost 6 bases, and 8 bases had no gene match. Germline CDR1 and CDR2: MNHNY and SVGAGI (reference sequence). The CDR3 DNA reads as TGTGCCAGCAGCCTAGACAGGGGACCAGGAAACACCATATATTTT. Encoded protein: CASSLDRGPGNTIYF.

The CDR3 protein is CASSELGTSGDEQFF. CDR3 coding DNA: TGTGCCAGCAGCGAGCTCGGGACTAGCGGGGATGAGCAGTTCTTC. This chain connects TRBV7-9 to TRBJ2-1; TRBD2 agrees at 13 bases. The CDR3 runs 15 residues. The germline V gene encodes CDR1 SEHNR and CDR2 FQNEAQ (reference sequence). Trimming cost V 5 bases and J 8 bases; bases outside gene matches: 6.

The J gene is TRBJ1-4, the V gene TRBV11-2; D is perhaps TRBD1 (5 bases). Trimming cost V 0 bases and J 10 bases, with 21 bases left between them. Germline-derived CDR1 and CDR2 are SGHAT and FQNNGV. The CDR3 totals 17 residues. For the CDR3, the DNA is TGTGCCAGCAGCTTAGATGAGTTCGAGGACAATCGGGTAAAACTGTTTTTT. It encodes CASSLDEFEDNRVKLFF. The full variable domain, with the rest looked up from reference TRBV11-2 and TRBJ1-4, is EAGVAQSPRYKIIEKRQSVAFWCNPISGHATLYWYQQILGQGPKLLIQFQNNGVVDDSQLPKDRFSAERLKGVDSTLKIQPAKLEDSAVYLCASSLDEFEDNRVKLFFGSGTQLSVL.

In DNA form, the CDR3 reads TGTGCCAGCAGTTTATTGGAGCGGTCGGGAGATACGCAGTATTTT. As protein: CASSLLERSGDTQYF. V and J are TRBV27 and TRBJ2-3, with a weak D call TRBD2 (5 bases). Germline assignment: CDR1 MNHEY and CDR2 SMNVEV (reference sequence). The CDR3 is 15 amino acids. V lost 1 base, J lost 5 bases, and 13 bases lay in between.

The chain couples TRBV2 to TRBJ1-2; tentatively, D is TRBD1 (6 bases). The ends were cut back, 1 base at V and 8 bases at J, with 14 bases in the middle. Germline CDR1 SNHLY, CDR2 FYNNEI. The CDR3 runs 14 residues. The CDR3, as DNA: TGTGCCAGCAGTGAAGTGGCGGGGGCCCAGGGCTACACCTTC. This encodes CASSEVAGAQGYTF.

The rearrangement links TRBV6-5 to TRBJ2-7; D unresolved. Germline V gene lookup returns CDR1 MNHEY and CDR2 SVGAGI. The CDR3 covers 13 residues. V dropped 8 bases and J dropped 5 bases, with 16 bases sitting between them. The CDR3 here is CASLSPVKNEQYF. The CDR3 nucleotides read TGTGCCAGCTTGAGTCCCGTAAAGAACGAGCAGTACTTC.

The chain couples TRBV4-1 to TRBJ2-2; D gene ambiguous. The V end lost 4 bases, the J end lost 4 bases, and 13 bases lay between the germline ends. This CDR3 spans 15 amino acids. CDR1 is MGHRA and CDR2 is YSYEKL in the germline V gene. The CDR3 spells CASSPNSRSTGELFF. The CDR3 DNA is TGCGCCAGCAGCCCAAATTCTAGGAGCACCGGGGAGCTGTTTTTT.

CDR3 residues: CASITQGGNQPQHF. Written as DNA, the CDR3 is TGTGCCAGCATCACACAGGGTGGCAATCAGCCCCAGCATTTT. V gene TRBV28 combines with J gene TRBJ1-5; maybe TRBD1 (6 bases). Between the trimmed V and J ends, which lost 7 bases and 2 bases, there was a span of 12 bases. Germline lookup yields CDR1 MDHEN and CDR2 SYDVKM. This CDR3 is 14 amino acids long. Based on the CDR3 plus reference TRBV28 and TRBJ1-5, the full variable domain is DVKVTQSSRYLVKRTGEKVFLECVQDMDHENMFWYRQDPGLGLRLIYFSYDVKMKEKGDIPEGYSVSREKKERFSLILESASTNQTSMYLCASITQGGNQPQHFGDGTRLSIL.

This chain connects TRBV4-1 to TRBJ1-2; the D gene is possibly TRBD1 (5 bases). The CDR3 sequence is 15 residues long. The germline V and J ends were trimmed by 4 bases and 3 bases, with 15 bases remaining between them. Looked up from germline, CDR1 is MGHRA and CDR2 is YSYEKL. The CDR3 sequence is CASSPGGGSDYGYTF. The CDR3, as DNA: TGCGCCAGCAGCCCCGGCGGGGGATCTGACTATGGCTACACCTTC.

The rearrangement links TRBV7-2 to TRBJ2-1, with 11 bases that match TRBD2. Germline trimming cut 5 bases from V and 14 bases from J; bases unmatched to any gene: 8. From germline, CDR1 is SGHTA and CDR2 FQGNSA. This CDR3 is built from 13 residues. As DNA, the CDR3 is TGTGCCAGCAGCCTCATACTAGCGGGGGATAAGTTCTTC. This encodes CASSLILAGDKFF.

This chain connects TRBV5-1 to TRBJ1-2; D is possibly TRBD1 (6 bases). V was clipped by 3 bases and J by 0 bases, with 15 bases between them. This CDR3 is built from 16 residues. CDR1 is SGHRS and CDR2 is YFSETQ in the germline V gene. CDR3 region: CASSWGRTESNYGYTF. The CDR3 DNA sequence: TGCGCCAGCAGCTGGGGGCGGACAGAATCTAACTATGGCTACACCTTC.